Below are 9 T cell receptor beta chains sequenced from a single sample in a study of blood T cell repertoires in COVID-19. Clones were sequenced by immunoSEQ multiplex PCR, and TCRdb holds only the in-frame ones, with some missing. The sample yields approximately 10,000 clones, 60% to 75% seen once. Sequences were obtained from peripheral blood. The receptors derive from a man aged 55 to 70 with COVID-19, enrolled during active disease.

V is TRBV28 and J is TRBJ2-1; 11 nucleotides align to TRBD1. This CDR3 is 15 amino acids long. The trim removed 3 bases at V and 8 bases at J, leaving 6 bases unmatched. The germline V gene has CDR1 MDHEN and CDR2 SYDVKM. CDR3 DNA: TGTGCCAGCAGTTTGGGGGACAGGGGGGACGATGAGCAGTTCTTC. It translates to CASSLGDRGDDEQFF.

J is TRBJ2-7 and V is TRBV9; tentative D call: TRBD1 (6 bases). This CDR3 region has 15 residues. Trimming shortened V by 3 bases and J by 1 base, and 14 bases separated the two germline ends. Germline V gene lookup returns CDR1 SGDLS and CDR2 YYNGEE. The CDR3 sequence is CASSATRGQSYEQYV. The DNA of the CDR3 is TGTGCCAGCAGCGCAACTCGCGGACAGTCCTACGAGCAGTACGTC.

V is TRBV28 and J is TRBJ1-5; 11 bases align to TRBD1. CDR1 is MDHEN and CDR2 is SYDVKM in the germline V gene. Trimming took 6 bases from V and 3 from J; bases not matched to a gene: 7. CDR3 length: 16 residues. CDR3 amino acids: CASSRGTGGNNQPQHF. The DNA for the CDR3 is TGTGCCAGCAGCCGAGGGACAGGGGGTAACAATCAGCCCCAGCATTTT.

This clone was seen more than once but under ten times. The chain joins TRBV5-8 to TRBJ1-2; maybe TRBD1 (5 bases). Germline-derived CDR1 and CDR2 are SGHTS and YDEGEE. This CDR3 region has 16 residues. The germline V and J ends were trimmed by 4 bases and 8 bases, with 24 bases remaining between them. CDR3 nucleotides: TGTGCCAGCAGCCAGATACGGGGGAGGAGGTCAAGGGGCTACACCTTC. This encodes CASSQIRGRRSRGYTF.

This clone was recorded a few times. The chain is built from TRBV20-1 and TRBJ1-1; D not certain. Trimming took 3 bases from V and 0 from J, leaving 11 bases between them. CDR3 length: 14 residues. The germline gives CDR1 DFQATT, CDR2 SNEGSKA (reference sequence). CDR3 in DNA: TGCAGTGCTAGTGGGAGGGATATGAACACTGAAGCTTTCTTT. Its translation is CSASGRDMNTEAFF.

The chain recombines TRBV18 with TRBJ2-5; 8 bases are a match to TRBD2. This CDR3 has 15 residues. Germline assignment: CDR1 KGHSH and CDR2 LQKENI. The V gene end was trimmed by 3 bases and the J gene end by 2 bases; junction bases not matched to a gene: 5. CDR3 protein: CASSPLAGPQETQYF. CDR3 in DNA: TGTGCCAGCTCACCCTTAGCGGGACCTCAAGAGACCCAGTACTTC.

The genes are TRBV6-5 and TRBJ1-6; D possibly corresponds to TRBD1 (5 bases). CDR3 size: 15 residues. The V and J ends lost 2 bases and 14 bases respectively, with 19 bases between them. The germline gives CDR1 MNHEY, CDR2 SVGAGI. Written as DNA, the CDR3 is TGTGCCAGCAGTTACGAGCGGGACCTACCTTCCACCCTCCACTTT. This translates into CASSYERDLPSTLHF.

This chain joins TRBV5-1 and TRBJ1-1; D not resolved. Germline CDR1 reads SGHRS; CDR2 reads YFSETQ. V was trimmed by 2 bases and J by 3 bases, leaving 8 bases between them. The CDR3 runs 13 residues. This CDR3 reads CASSFTGDTEAFF. Here the CDR3 DNA reads TGCGCCAGCAGCTTTACGGGAGACACTGAAGCTTTCTTT.

The CDR3 DNA sequence: TGTGCCAGCAGCTTACTTAGGAGCCGCTCCTACAATGAGCAGTTCTTC. Translation gives CASSLLRSRSYNEQFF. The chain carries TRBV7-9 and TRBJ2-1; D call uncertain. CDR3 size: 16 residues. V lost 2 bases, J lost 0 bases, and 11 bases lay in between. The germline CDR1 and CDR2 sequences are SEHNR and FQNEAQ (reference sequence).